The present T cell receptor (beta chain) was sequenced within a study of cytomegalovirus exposure and HLA in healthy donors (dated 2017 in TCRdb). Regarding the complete study: An earlier analysis of approximately 640 of the donors reported approximately 270 Gb of sequence data and more than 90 million unique TCR beta sequences from some 180 million T cells. Because of strong linkage in the cohort, roughly five DR-DQ haplotypes were treated as single units for association and clustering. Of the 398 genotyped donors, approximately 83% fell in the genetic ancestry cluster associated with self-reported Caucasian donors. A separate validation cohort of over a hundred different subjects was used in addition to the approximately 700-subject first cohort. The study profiled the T cell repertoires of hundreds of subjects by immunosequencing and related them to cytomegalovirus serostatus. In a later analysis, previously published TCR beta repertoires from hundreds of donors were re-analyzed and high-resolution HLA genotyping was added so that TCR occurrence patterns could be studied. A later genetic analysis used genome-wide SNP genotypes for about 60% of the roughly 700 donors, treating that subset as a discovery cohort. HLA typing covered class I and class II loci at four-digit resolution. Rather than drawing on any new phenotypic data, the later analysis identified candidate immune exposures from TCR beta sequences and the way those sequences occurred across donors. Donor age, sex, ethnicity and CMV serostatus were compiled together with the repertoire data. Among some 400 genotyped donors of the cohort, an average of 235,054 unique TCR beta nucleotide sequences were sequenced per donor, roughly a sixth of them non-productive. Typing coverage differed by locus: A, B, C, DRB1 and DQB1 were typed in roughly 620-630 donors, DQA1 in 500 to 550, DPA1 in some 610, and DPB1 in about 450. To predict cytomegalovirus infection status, the study combined high-throughput TCR immunosequencing, statistical association of individual TCRs with disease status, and machine learning. An early release covering 550 to 700 HLA-typed donors comprised about 320 gigabases of sequencing data and 85 million to 100 million unique TCR sequences. The study was designed to test whether signatures of past pathogen exposure could be identified by cataloging public T cell receptors. An earlier analysis of approximately 580 of the donors used high-throughput TCR beta sequencing to judge whether each TCR beta V gene segment behaved as functional or pseudogenic. All discovery cohort repertoires had been generated on a single sequencing platform.

Results and caveats for the whole study, not just this receptor: In a later analysis, TCR association rates were found to vary across HLA loci, with the most associated TCRs seen for DRB1 alleles and the fewest for HLA-C alleles. An association between a missense DCLRE1C variant and V-gene and J-gene trimming of TCR beta chains was found in a later genetic analysis and replicated in an independent cohort. HLA typing was unavailable for some donors at each locus, so association tests used only the typed subset. Immune exposure information for the cohort was limited to CMV serostatus. A few of the identified cytomegalovirus-associated TCR beta chains were confirmed in vitro to be specific for cytomegalovirus antigens. In this cohort, only TCR beta chains were sequenced, and detectable features were limited by the absence of alpha or paired-chain data. The authors suggested that the approach could potentially be generalized to other disease states and immunological phenotypes. Roughly uniform sequencing depth across donors was assumed in presence/absence analyses, although this assumption may not hold. In an earlier analysis of a few hundred of the donors, most TCR beta V segments were observed in productive rearrangements about 90% or about 30% of the time, broadly matching IMGT annotations. Compared with equally common non-associated chains, HLA-associated TCR beta chains in a later analysis were more clonally expanded and had lower generation probabilities. Most TCR sequences were observed very rarely across donors, whereas some public TCRs were present in many individuals. Cytomegalovirus status was reported to be diagnosed by the classifier with high specificity and sensitivity in both the original and validation cohorts. Several of the top co-occurrence clusters appeared to be linked to parvovirus B19, influenza, CMV and Epstein-Barr virus, according to a later analysis. Around 16 rarely observed V segments, including chromosome 9 orphons, were excluded from the earlier analysis of just under 600 of the donors because counts were too low. Most CMV-associated TCR beta chains appeared to be HLA-restricted in a later analysis, and the HLA associations seemed to be driven largely by CMV exposure. Correlated functional status among segregating V segments might reflect linkage disequilibrium, but an unknown experimental factor could not be ruled out. Some IMGT-functional V segments, including TRBV6-2 and TRBV6-3, could not be distinguished by the 87-base-pair reads and were therefore excluded. When HLA alleles, especially DR and DQ, strongly co-occurred, attributing TCR associations to individual alleles was difficult. Compared with the approximately 710-donor mean, donors in an Asian-associated ancestry cluster had fewer N-insertions in productive TCRs, according to a later genetic analysis. A further reported finding was that TCR beta sequences accurately predicted the HLA-A and HLA-B alleles for most subjects in the first cohort. Specific HLA alleles were associated with over 15,000 TCR beta sequences at a false discovery rate of 0.05 in a later analysis. A group of highly shared sequence variants was considered likely to be a technical artifact of the sequencing pipeline. The study listed over 150 TCR beta chains as associated with cytomegalovirus.

The cohort comprised some 700 healthy bone marrow donors. At the time of sampling, every cohort member was nominally healthy, though immune exposures that went unrecorded were likely present. The donor tested CMV seronegative and was one of the 352 seronegative cohort members. A peripheral blood sample was collected from each donor, and TCR beta sequencing was performed on peripheral blood mononuclear cells. Genomic DNA extraction from the blood cell samples was performed with the Qiagen DNeasy Blood Extraction Kit. The library was prepared using the immunoSEQ multiplex PCR assay. The multiplex PCR relied on a mix of 60 forward primers for TCR Vbeta segments and 13 reverse primers for TCR Jbeta segments. The CDR3 region of rearranged TCR beta genes was amplified from genomic DNA by a multiplex PCR assay. The Illumina HiSeq System was used to sequence the amplified TCR beta libraries as 87-base-pair reads. Processing in the source paper ran as follows. In a later analysis, tens of millions of unique TCR beta chains were counted across the roughly 670 repertoires, and approximately 9.9 million of these chains were shared by at least two donors. To remove PCR and sequencing errors, raw reads were error-corrected and collapsed into unique sequences using a nearest-neighbor algorithm that merged closely related sequences. To assign V, D and J gene segments, CDR3 sequences were aligned to IMGT reference sequences. For a sequence to be retained, at least a six-nucleotide match to both a V gene segment and a J gene segment was required. A rearrangement counted as productive if the CDR3 had no stop codons and remained in frame with V and J, and every other rearrangement counted as non-productive. CDR3 was defined by IMGT convention, running from the second conserved V-encoded cysteine to the conserved J-encoded phenylalanine. In an earlier analysis of around 570 of the donors, sequences lacking an unambiguous match to a single V gene segment were excluded. An earlier analysis of 587 of the donors classified V segments as functional when productive rearrangements were above 56.7% and as segregating when the standard deviation between donors was above 5%. To diagnose cytomegalovirus status from the catalog of TCR beta chain sequences, a statistical classification framework was built. In a later analysis, TCR nucleotide sequences were compared against IMGT/GENE-DB human TR gene sequences so that V and J genes could be assigned. The TCRdist pipeline was used in a later analysis to assign CDR3 sequences and most-parsimonious VDJ recombination scenarios. In a later analysis, each TCR beta chain was defined by its CDR3 amino acid sequence together with its V-gene family, and reads without a unique V-gene family were excluded. As a way to deal with suspected cross-contamination and a sequencing artifact, a later analysis dropped 450 to 600 nucleotide sequences that were highly shared and had low generation probability. In a later analysis, a clonal expansion index for each public chain was calculated from normalized within-repertoire ranks of inferred template counts. In a later analysis, generation probabilities were computed with a VDJ recombination model fitted to out-of-frame rearrangements, and the resulting probabilities were checked against IGoR. In a later analysis, TCR-TCR, TCR-HLA and TCR-CMV co-occurrence was scored with hypergeometric tests, and a repertoire-size bias correction was applied to TCR pairs. In a later analysis, false discovery rates were estimated by permuting HLA or CMV assignments 20 times. In a later analysis, co-occurring TCRs were grouped using DBSCAN, and TCRdist sequence similarity was added for clustering within HLA-allele-positive subsets. Co-occurrence clustering excluded repertoires with fewer than 30,000 or more than 120,000 public chains, plus five with anomalous nucleotide sharing. As stored in TCRdb, this immuneACCESS dataset retains in-frame rearrangements with V and J assigned. A fraction of the clones does not appear; measured against another copy, unresolved V genes explain less than half of the discrepancy, and the remainder lacks a known reason. V and J calls and clone size are those listed in that table; D and trimming were worked out from the DNA. The sample table records 150,000 to 200,000 clones; under 85% of these occur just once. The ten most abundant clones make up roughly 1.6% of the sample.

From the cysteine through the phenylalanine, the CDR3 covers 16 amino acids. CDR3 DNA only is kept here, 48 bases in frame from base 1. The germline V gene supplies CDR1 SGHTA and CDR2 FQGNSA. Germline trimming amounts to 5 bases on V and 0 bases on J, with 6 as the count of junction bases outside the gene matches. Comment on this clone: There is no known antigen for this receptor. Per-nucleotide qualities are absent, and no much larger clonotype sits a single base away.

The sequenced material came from PBMCs. This sequence uses TRBV7-2 and TRBJ2-1; the junction holds 8 bases that match TRBD1. The receptor comes from a man in his fifties in good health and CMV-seronegative. The DNA sequence is TGTGCCAGCAGCACACACAGGGGGAGCTCCTACAATGAGCAGTTCTTC. It encodes CASSTHRGSSYNEQFF.